These 17 T cell receptor beta chains came from one sample sequenced in a study of cytomegalovirus exposure and HLA in healthy donors. The PCR was carried out with 60 Vbeta primers and 13 Jbeta primers. Assay: immunoSEQ multiplex PCR; the TCRdb copy retains only in-frame clones and omits some. The sample contains roughly 98,000 clones, around 80% of which appear only once. Material: PBMCs. The receptors shown here come from a man aged 18 to 35 in good health and CMV-seropositive.

The chain couples TRBV5-5 to TRBJ2-3, with D hard to call. This CDR3 is built from 14 residues. V dropped 0 bases and J dropped 0 bases, with 5 bases sitting between them. Per germline, CDR1 SGHKS and CDR2 YYEKEE (reference sequence). CDR3 residues: CASSLERSTDTQYF. CDR3 DNA: TGTGCCAGCAGCTTGGAGAGGAGCACAGATACGCAGTATTTT.

The chain has TRBV2 and TRBJ2-7, with D possibly TRBD1 on 5 matching bases. Germline CDR1 and CDR2: SNHLY and FYNNEI. There are 13 residues in the CDR3. Trimming shortened V by 7 bases and J by 2 bases, and 12 bases separated the two germline ends. The CDR3 DNA reads TGTGCCAGCAATTATAGGGGCCCCTACGAGCAGTACTTC. Protein sequence: CASNYRGPYEQYF.

This clone was picked up one time. The chain carries TRBV5-4 and TRBJ2-1, with D unclear. V dropped 7 bases and J dropped 6 bases, with 17 bases sitting between them. The CDR3 is 14 residues long. Germline loops: CDR1 SGHNT, CDR2 YYREEE (reference sequence). CDR3 amino acids: CASQPAIRFNEQFF. Written as DNA, the CDR3 is TGTGCCAGCCAACCAGCGATTCGTTTCAATGAGCAGTTCTTC.

The rearrangement joins TRBV5-1 to TRBJ2-3, with 8 bases that match TRBD2. CDR1 is SGHRS, CDR2 YFSETQ, per germline. The CDR3 covers 16 residues. Trimming took 4 bases from V and 2 from J; bases not matched to a gene: 9. CDR3 nucleotide sequence: TGCGCCAGCAGCCGGGGGGCGGGGGGCCTCACAGATACGCAGTATTTT. Protein sequence: CASSRGAGGLTDTQYF.

Here the CDR3 reads CASTTRGSMDSPLHF. In DNA, the CDR3 is TGTGCCAGCACGACGCGGGGGAGCATGGATTCACCCCTCCACTTT. This chain joins TRBV7-9 and TRBJ1-6, with D perhaps TRBD1 (5 bases). The CDR3 is made up of 15 amino acids. V was trimmed by 7 bases and J by 8 bases, leaving 18 bases between them. Germline assignment: CDR1 SEHNR and CDR2 FQNEAQ (reference sequence).

The V call is TRBV10-1, the J call TRBJ2-7; maybe TRBD2 (5 bases). CDR3 length: 15 residues. Germline CDR1 WNHNN, CDR2 SYGVQD (reference sequence). V gave up 7 bases and J gave up 1 base, with 17 bases separating them. Here the CDR3 reads CASNLAPLPSYEQYF. DNA of the CDR3: TGCGCCAGCAACCTAGCCCCTTTACCTTCCTACGAGCAGTACTTC.

The gene calls are TRBV9 and TRBJ2-1; 15 bases are a match to TRBD2. CDR3 length equals 18 residues. Losses at the gene ends were 4 bases for V and 10 bases for J; bases not matched to a gene: 15. Germline-derived CDR1 and CDR2 are SGDLS and YYNGEE. The CDR3 bases are TGTGCCAGCAGCCCCTCCCAGGGAGGACTAGCGGGGGGGGGAGAGCAGTTCTTC. Translating gives CASSPSQGGLAGGGEQFF. Variable domain in full (rest from reference TRBV9 and TRBJ2-1): DSGVTQTPKHLITATGQRVTLRCSPRSGDLSVYWYQQSLDQGLQFLIQYYNGEERAKGNILERFSAQQFPDLHSELNLSSLELGDSALYFCASSPSQGGLAGGGEQFFGPGTRLTVL.

For the CDR3, the DNA is TGTGCCAGCAGCTTGACCTCGGGGTGGTCAGATACGCAGTATTTT. Protein sequence: CASSLTSGWSDTQYF. The chain recombines TRBV7-3 with TRBJ2-3, with a tentative D call TRBD2 (5 bases). Trimming removed 3 bases at V and 4 bases at J, with 14 bases between. Germline V gene sequence: CDR1 SGHTA, CDR2 FQGTGA. The CDR3 length is 15 residues.

The gene calls are TRBV6-5 and TRBJ1-4; possible D gene TRBD1, 5 bases. CDR1 and CDR2 (germline): MNHEY, SVGAGI. V was cut by 2 bases and J by 2 bases, with 12 bases left in between. The CDR3 sequence is 16 residues long. CDR3: CASSYEGATTNEKLFF. CDR3 sequence (DNA): TGTGCCAGCAGTTACGAAGGGGCCACGACTAATGAAAAACTGTTTTTT.

The table lists this clone with a few counts. Other DNA sequences in the same sample also yield this CDR3. The chain has TRBV7-9 and TRBJ2-7, with 11 bases matching TRBD1. This CDR3 region has 15 residues. J was trimmed by 2 bases and V by 4 bases; bases with no gene match: 4. Germline V gene lookup returns CDR1 SEHNR and CDR2 FQNEAQ (reference sequence). The CDR3 DNA sequence: TGTGCCAGCAGCTCAGGGACAGGGGGACCCTACGAGCAGTACTTC. Its protein product is CASSSGTGGPYEQYF.

The chain carries TRBV2 and TRBJ2-1; 7 positions match TRBD1. V gave up 4 bases and J gave up 4 bases; unmatched junction bases: 7. CDR1 is SNHLY and CDR2 is FYNNEI in the germline V gene. CDR3 length equals 15 residues. CDR3 protein: CASSVRQGRYNEQFF. In nucleotides, the CDR3 is TGTGCCAGCAGTGTCCGACAGGGAAGGTACAATGAGCAGTTCTTC. Drawing the rest from reference TRBV2 and TRBJ2-1, the complete variable domain is EPEVTQTPSHQVTQMGQEVILRCVPISNHLYFYWYRQILGQKVEFLVSFYNNEISEKSEIFDDQFSVERPDGSNFTLKIRSTKLEDSAMYFCASSVRQGRYNEQFFGPGTRLTVL.

The J gene is TRBJ1-2, the V gene TRBV18; D remains ambiguous. Germline values: CDR1 KGHSH, CDR2 LQKENI. This CDR3 contains 13 residues. The ends were cut back, 0 bases at V and 6 bases at J, with 8 bases in the middle. The CDR3 bases are TGTGCCAGCTCACCACCGGCGGGTAATGGCTACACCTTC. Residues: CASSPPAGNGYTF. Full variable domain (remainder filled in from reference TRBV18 and TRBJ1-2): NAGVMQNPRHLVRRRGQEARLRCSPMKGHSHVYWYRQLPEEGLKFMVYLQKENIIDESGMPKERFSAEFPKEGPSILRIQQVVRGDSAAYFCASSPPAGNGYTFGSGTRLTVV.

The genes are TRBV5-4 and TRBJ2-2; 10 positions match TRBD1. This CDR3 spans 16 amino acids. Unmatched junction bases numbered 7, after V lost 2 bases and J lost 6 bases. The V gene's germline CDR1 is SGHNT and CDR2 YYREEE (reference sequence). The CDR3 spells CASSFDRGRVSGELFF. As DNA, the CDR3 is TGTGCCAGCAGCTTCGACAGGGGGCGCGTCTCCGGGGAGCTGTTTTTT.

This clone was picked up a small number of times. This sequence joins TRBV5-8 and TRBJ2-7; D remains unclear. The CDR3 covers 11 residues. Germline V gene sequence: CDR1 SGHTS, CDR2 YDEGEE. Trimming removed 4 bases from V and 1 base from J, with 3 bases in between. The CDR3 reads CASSPSYEQYF. DNA for the CDR3: TGTGCCAGCAGCCCTTCCTACGAGCAGTACTTC.

The chain carries TRBV7-9 and TRBJ1-4; tentative D call: TRBD1 (5 bases). Germline V lookup: CDR1 SEHNR, CDR2 FQNEAQ (reference sequence). The CDR3 consists of 16 residues. V lost 0 bases and J 4 bases, leaving 12 bases between the germline ends. The CDR3 is CASSLAGGDLNEKLFF. Written as DNA, the CDR3 is TGTGCCAGCAGCTTAGCGGGGGGGGATCTTAATGAAAAACTGTTTTTT.

This clone showed up just a few times. The sample has other DNA sequences that encode this CDR3 too. V and J are TRBV5-1 and TRBJ2-1, with 8 bases matching TRBD2. Germline V gene lookup returns CDR1 SGHRS and CDR2 YFSETQ. The length of the CDR3 is 13 residues. Trimming at V came to 4 bases and at J to 4 bases, leaving 1 base not matched to a gene. The CDR3 bases are TGCGCCAGCAGCCGGGGGGGGTACAATGAGCAGTTCTTC. Translation gives CASSRGGYNEQFF.

The V call is TRBV7-2, the J call TRBJ2-3, with D perhaps matching TRBD2 (5 bases). V was clipped by 0 bases and J by 4 bases, with 8 bases between them. In germline, CDR1 is SGHTA, CDR2 FQGNSA. This CDR3 has 14 residues. The CDR3: CASSLARGPDTQYF. DNA for the CDR3: TGTGCCAGCAGCTTAGCGCGAGGGCCAGATACGCAGTATTTT.